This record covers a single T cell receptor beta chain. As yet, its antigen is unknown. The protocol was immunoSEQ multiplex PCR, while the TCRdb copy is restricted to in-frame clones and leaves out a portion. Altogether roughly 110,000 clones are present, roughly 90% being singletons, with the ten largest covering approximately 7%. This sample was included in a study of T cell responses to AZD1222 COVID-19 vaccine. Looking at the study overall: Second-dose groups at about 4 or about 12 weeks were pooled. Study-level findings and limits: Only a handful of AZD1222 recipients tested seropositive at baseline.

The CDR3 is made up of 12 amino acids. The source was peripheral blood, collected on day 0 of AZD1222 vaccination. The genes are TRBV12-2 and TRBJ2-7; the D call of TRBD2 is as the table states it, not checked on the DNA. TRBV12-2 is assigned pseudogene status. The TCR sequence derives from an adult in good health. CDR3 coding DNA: TGTGCAACCAAGGGGGGGCCCTACGAGCAGTACTTC. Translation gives CATKGGPYEQYF.